The 5 T cell receptor beta chains below all came from one sample that was sequenced in a study of blood T cell repertoires in COVID-19. Only in-frame clones appear in the TCRdb table, and some are missing; sequencing was by immunoSEQ multiplex PCR. The sample has fewer than 90,000 clones, approximately 86% seen once; the top ten hold more than 5.5%. Sequenced sample: peripheral blood. The origin of the receptors is a man in his 70s with acute or convalescent COVID-19.

The chain combines TRBV21-1 with TRBJ2-3; the listed D gene, TRBD2, was not tested against the DNA. TRBV21-1 counts as a pseudogene. CDR3 size: 20 residues. The CDR3 spells CASSKARTSGNAISTDTQYF. The CDR3 DNA reads as TGTGCCAGCAGCAAAGCCCGGACTAGCGGGAATGCAATAAGCACAGATACGCAGTATTTT.

V usage is TRBV14 and J usage is TRBJ2-5; D call uncertain. The V gene's germline CDR1 is SGHDN and CDR2 FVKESK. Deletions cut 0 bases from V and 7 bases from J, with 9 bases between. This CDR3 is built from 13 residues. The CDR3 DNA follows: TGTGCCAGCAGCCAAGACCTCTATGGGACCCAGTACTTC. This translates into CASSQDLYGTQYF.

The chain recombines TRBV19 with TRBJ1-6, with 10 bases matching TRBD1. The CDR3 loop spans 16 amino acids. V lost 6 bases to trimming and J lost 7 bases; unmatched junction nucleotides: 9. CDR1 is LNHDA, CDR2 SQIVND, per germline (reference sequence). CDR3 coding DNA: TGTGCCAGTAGGGACAGGGGGTTGGGGAGAAATTCACCCCTCCACTTT. Its translation: CASRDRGLGRNSPLHF.

This rearrangement joins TRBV5-1 to TRBJ1-3; perhaps TRBD1 as D (5 bases). This CDR3 comprises 16 residues. Germline lookup yields CDR1 SGHRS and CDR2 YFSETQ. Between the trimmed V and J ends, which lost 6 bases and 0 bases, there was a span of 16 bases. In DNA, the CDR3 is TGCGCCAGCACCCGAGACAGACTGAGCTCTGGAAACACCATATATTTT. Residues: CASTRDRLSSGNTIYF.

This chain links TRBV30 with TRBJ1-6; no firm D call. CDR3 length: 14 amino acids. Deletions cut 0 bases from V and 3 bases from J, with 6 bases between. Per the germline V gene, CDR1 is GTSNPN and CDR2 is SVGIG (reference sequence). The CDR3 loop is CAWSVLVYNSPLHF. CDR3 sequence (DNA): TGTGCCTGGAGTGTACTGGTCTATAATTCACCCCTCCACTTT.